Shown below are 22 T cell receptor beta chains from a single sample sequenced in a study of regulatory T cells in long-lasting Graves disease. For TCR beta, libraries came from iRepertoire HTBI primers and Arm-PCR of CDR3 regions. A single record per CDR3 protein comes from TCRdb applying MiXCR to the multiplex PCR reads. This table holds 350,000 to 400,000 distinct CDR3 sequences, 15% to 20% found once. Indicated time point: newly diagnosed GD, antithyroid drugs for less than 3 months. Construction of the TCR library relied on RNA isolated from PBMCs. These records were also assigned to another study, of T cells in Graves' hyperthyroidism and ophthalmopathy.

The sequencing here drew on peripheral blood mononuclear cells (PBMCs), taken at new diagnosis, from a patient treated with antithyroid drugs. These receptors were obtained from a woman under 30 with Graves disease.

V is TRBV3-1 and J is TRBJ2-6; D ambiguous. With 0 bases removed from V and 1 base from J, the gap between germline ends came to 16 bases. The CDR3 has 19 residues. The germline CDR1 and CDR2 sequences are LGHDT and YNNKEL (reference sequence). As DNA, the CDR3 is TGTGCCAGCAGCCAAGAGTCTAGGTTAAGCGTTTCTGGGGCCAACGTCCTGACTTTC. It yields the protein CASSQESRLSVSGANVLTF.

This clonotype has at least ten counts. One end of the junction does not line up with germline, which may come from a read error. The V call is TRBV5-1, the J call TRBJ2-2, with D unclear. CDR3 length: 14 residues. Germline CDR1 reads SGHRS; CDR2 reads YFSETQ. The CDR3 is CASSLPVNTGELFF. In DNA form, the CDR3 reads TGTGCCAGCAGCTTACCCGTGAACACCGGGGAGCTGTTTTTT.

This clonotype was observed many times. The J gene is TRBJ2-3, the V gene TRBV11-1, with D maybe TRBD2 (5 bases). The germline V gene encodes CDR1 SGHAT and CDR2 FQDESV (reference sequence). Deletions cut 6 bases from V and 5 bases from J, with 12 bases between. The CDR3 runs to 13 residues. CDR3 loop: CASSSDSRDTQYF. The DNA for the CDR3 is TGTGCCAGCAGTTCGGACTCACGAGATACGCAGTATTTT.

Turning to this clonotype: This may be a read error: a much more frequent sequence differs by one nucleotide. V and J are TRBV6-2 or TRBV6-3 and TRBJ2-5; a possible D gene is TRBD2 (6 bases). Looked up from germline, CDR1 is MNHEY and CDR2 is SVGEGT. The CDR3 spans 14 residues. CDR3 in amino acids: CASTLRQGRETQCF. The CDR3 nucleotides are TGTGCCAGCACCCTCAGGCAGGGCCGGGAGACCCAGTGCTTC.

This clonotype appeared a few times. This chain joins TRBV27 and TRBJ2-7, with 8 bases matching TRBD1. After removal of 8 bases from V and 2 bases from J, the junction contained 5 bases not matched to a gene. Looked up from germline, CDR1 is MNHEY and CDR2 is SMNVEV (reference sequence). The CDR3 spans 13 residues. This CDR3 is CASRTGHAYEQYF. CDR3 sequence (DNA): TGTGCCAGCCGGACAGGGCATGCCTACGAGCAGTACTTC.

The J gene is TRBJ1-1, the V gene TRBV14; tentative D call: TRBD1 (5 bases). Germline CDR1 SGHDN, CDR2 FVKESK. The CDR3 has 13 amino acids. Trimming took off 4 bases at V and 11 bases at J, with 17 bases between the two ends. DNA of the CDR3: TGTGCCAGCAGCCTGATTACCGGGACTTTGGCTTTCTTT. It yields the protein CASSLITGTLAFF. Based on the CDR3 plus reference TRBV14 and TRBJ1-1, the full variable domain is EAGVTQFPSHSVIEKGQTVTLRCDPISGHDNLYWYRRVMGKEIKFLLHFVKESKQDESGMPNNRFLAERTGGTYSTLKVQPAELEDSGVYFCASSLITGTLAFFGQGTRLTVV.

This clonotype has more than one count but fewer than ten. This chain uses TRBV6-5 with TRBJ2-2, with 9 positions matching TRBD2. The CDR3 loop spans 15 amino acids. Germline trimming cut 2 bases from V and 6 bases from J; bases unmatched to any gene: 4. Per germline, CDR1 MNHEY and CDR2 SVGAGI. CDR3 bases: TGTGCCAGCAGTTACGGCGGGAGGGCCCCCGGGGAGCTGTTTTTT. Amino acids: CASSYGGRAPGELFF.

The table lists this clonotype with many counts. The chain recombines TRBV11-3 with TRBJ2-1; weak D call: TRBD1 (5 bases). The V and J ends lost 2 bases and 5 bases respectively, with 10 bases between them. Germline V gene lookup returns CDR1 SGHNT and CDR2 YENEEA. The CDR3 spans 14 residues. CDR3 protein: CASSLYRRDNEQFF. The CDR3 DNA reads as TGTGCCAGCAGCTTATACCGCAGGGACAATGAGCAGTTCTTC.

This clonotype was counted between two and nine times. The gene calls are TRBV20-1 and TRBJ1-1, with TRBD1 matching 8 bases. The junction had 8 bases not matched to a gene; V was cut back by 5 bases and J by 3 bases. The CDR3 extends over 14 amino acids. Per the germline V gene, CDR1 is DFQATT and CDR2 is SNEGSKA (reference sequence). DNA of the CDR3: TGCAGTGCTGCACAGGGGGACAGGTACACTGAAGCTTTCTTT. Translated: CSAAQGDRYTEAFF.

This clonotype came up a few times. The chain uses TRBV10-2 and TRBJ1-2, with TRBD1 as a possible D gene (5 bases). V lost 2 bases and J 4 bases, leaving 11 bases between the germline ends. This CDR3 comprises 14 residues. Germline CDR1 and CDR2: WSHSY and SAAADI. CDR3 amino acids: CASSEGTAFYGYTF. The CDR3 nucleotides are TGCGCCAGCAGTGAGGGGACGGCCTTCTATGGCTACACCTTC.

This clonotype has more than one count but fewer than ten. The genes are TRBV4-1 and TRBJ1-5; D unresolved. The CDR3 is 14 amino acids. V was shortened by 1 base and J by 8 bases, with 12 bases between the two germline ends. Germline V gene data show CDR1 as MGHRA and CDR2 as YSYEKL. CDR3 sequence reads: CASSQGPPNKPQHF. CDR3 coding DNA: TGCGCCAGCAGCCAAGGCCCTCCGAACAAGCCCCAGCATTTT.

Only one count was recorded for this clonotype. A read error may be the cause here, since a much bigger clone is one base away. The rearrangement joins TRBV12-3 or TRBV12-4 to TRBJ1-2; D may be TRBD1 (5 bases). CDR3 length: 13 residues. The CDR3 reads CALGRGGGNGCTF. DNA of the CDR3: TGTGCCCTGGGGAGGGGAGGTGGAAATGGCTGCACCTTC.

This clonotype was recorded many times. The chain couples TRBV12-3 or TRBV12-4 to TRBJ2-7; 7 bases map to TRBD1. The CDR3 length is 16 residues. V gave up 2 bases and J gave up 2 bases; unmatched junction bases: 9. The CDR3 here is CASSLNLGQVPYEQYF. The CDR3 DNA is TGTGCCAGCAGTTTAAACCTCGGACAGGTTCCCTACGAGCAGTACTTC.

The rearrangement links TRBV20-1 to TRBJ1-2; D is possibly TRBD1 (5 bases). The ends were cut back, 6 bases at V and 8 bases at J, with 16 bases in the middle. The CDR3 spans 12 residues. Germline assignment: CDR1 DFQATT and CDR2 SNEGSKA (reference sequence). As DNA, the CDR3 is TGCAGTGCGTCGGCCCCGGGACGGGGCTACACCTTC. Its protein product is CSASAPGRGYTF.

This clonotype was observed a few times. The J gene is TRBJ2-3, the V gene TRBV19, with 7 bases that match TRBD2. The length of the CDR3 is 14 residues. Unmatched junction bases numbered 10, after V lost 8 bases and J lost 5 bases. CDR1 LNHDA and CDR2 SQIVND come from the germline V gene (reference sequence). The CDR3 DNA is TGTGCCAGTGAAGGCGGGAGAGGCGGAGATACGCAGTATTTT. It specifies CASEGGRGGDTQYF.

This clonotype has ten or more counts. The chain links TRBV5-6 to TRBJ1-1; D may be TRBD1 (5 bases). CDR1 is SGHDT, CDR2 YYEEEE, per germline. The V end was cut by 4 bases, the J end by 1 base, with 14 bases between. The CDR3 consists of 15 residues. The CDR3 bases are TGTGCCAGCAGCCGCGCCGACAGAACGAACACTGAAGCTTTCTTT. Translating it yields CASSRADRTNTEAFF.

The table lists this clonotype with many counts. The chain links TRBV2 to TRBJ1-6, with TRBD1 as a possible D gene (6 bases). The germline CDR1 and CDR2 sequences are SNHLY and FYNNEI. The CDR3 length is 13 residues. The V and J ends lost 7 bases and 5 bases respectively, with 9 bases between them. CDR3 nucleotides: TGTGCCAGCATCAGGGGCCATAATTCACCCCTCCACTTT. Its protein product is CASIRGHNSPLHF.

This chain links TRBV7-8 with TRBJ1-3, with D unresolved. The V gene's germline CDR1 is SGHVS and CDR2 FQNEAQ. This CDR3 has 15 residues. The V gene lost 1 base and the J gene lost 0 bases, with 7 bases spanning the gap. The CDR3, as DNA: TGTGCCAGCAGCTTAGTGTCTTTCTCTGGAAACACCATATATTTT. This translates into CASSLVSFSGNTIYF.

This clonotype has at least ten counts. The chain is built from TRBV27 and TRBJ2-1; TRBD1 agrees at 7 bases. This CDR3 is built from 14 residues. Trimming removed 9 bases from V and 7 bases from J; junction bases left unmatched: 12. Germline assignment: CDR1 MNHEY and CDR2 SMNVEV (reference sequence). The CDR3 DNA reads TGTGCCAGTGGGGTGGGACAGTTGGGAAATGAGCAGTTCTTC. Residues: CASGVGQLGNEQFF.

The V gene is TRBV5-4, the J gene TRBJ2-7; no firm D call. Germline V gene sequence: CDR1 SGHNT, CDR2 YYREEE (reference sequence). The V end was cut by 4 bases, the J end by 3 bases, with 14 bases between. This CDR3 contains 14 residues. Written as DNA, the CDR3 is TGTGCCAGCAGCCCTGGGGTTCAGGACTACGAGCAGTACTTC. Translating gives CASSPGVQDYEQYF.

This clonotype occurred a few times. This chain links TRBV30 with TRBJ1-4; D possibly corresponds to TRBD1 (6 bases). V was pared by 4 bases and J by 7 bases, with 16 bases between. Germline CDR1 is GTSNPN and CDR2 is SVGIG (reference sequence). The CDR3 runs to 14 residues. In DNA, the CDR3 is TGTGCCTGGAATTCAGGGACATTTAGTGAAAAACTGTTTTTT. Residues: CAWNSGTFSEKLFF.

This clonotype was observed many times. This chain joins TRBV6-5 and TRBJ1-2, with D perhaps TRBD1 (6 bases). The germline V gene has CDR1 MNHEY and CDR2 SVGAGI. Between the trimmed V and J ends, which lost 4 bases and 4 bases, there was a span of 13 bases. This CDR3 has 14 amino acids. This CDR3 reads CASSSIDRSYGYTF. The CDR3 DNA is TGTGCCAGCAGTTCAATCGACAGGAGCTATGGCTACACCTTC.